Listed here is a single T cell receptor beta chain. This specimen comes from a study of blood T cell repertoires in COVID-19. Study context: Donors in the United States, Italy and Spain gave samples during acute or convalescent COVID-19. T cells, B-cell-depleted T cells, or PBMCs supplied cDNA or gDNA.

In the original processing: From reference gene primer amplification, estimates of nucleated cell counts were derived. Only in-frame clones appear in the TCRdb table, and some are missing; sequencing was by immunoSEQ multiplex PCR. That table supplies the V and J calls and clone size; D and trimming were determined from the DNA. The sample lists some 400,000 clones; around 87% were seen once. V lost 8 bases to trimming and J lost 6 bases, with 8 bases between them. The CDR3 contains 11 residues. From germline, CDR1 is ENHRY and CDR2 SYGVKD. This clonotype was sampled from a man aged 18 to 35 with active or convalescent COVID-19. Sequencing used peripheral blood. J is TRBJ2-1 and V is TRBV10-3; D is perhaps TRBD1 (6 bases). CDR3 nucleotides: TGTGCCATCGGGGGCCGCAATGAGCAGTTCTTC. Translation: CAIGGRNEQFF.